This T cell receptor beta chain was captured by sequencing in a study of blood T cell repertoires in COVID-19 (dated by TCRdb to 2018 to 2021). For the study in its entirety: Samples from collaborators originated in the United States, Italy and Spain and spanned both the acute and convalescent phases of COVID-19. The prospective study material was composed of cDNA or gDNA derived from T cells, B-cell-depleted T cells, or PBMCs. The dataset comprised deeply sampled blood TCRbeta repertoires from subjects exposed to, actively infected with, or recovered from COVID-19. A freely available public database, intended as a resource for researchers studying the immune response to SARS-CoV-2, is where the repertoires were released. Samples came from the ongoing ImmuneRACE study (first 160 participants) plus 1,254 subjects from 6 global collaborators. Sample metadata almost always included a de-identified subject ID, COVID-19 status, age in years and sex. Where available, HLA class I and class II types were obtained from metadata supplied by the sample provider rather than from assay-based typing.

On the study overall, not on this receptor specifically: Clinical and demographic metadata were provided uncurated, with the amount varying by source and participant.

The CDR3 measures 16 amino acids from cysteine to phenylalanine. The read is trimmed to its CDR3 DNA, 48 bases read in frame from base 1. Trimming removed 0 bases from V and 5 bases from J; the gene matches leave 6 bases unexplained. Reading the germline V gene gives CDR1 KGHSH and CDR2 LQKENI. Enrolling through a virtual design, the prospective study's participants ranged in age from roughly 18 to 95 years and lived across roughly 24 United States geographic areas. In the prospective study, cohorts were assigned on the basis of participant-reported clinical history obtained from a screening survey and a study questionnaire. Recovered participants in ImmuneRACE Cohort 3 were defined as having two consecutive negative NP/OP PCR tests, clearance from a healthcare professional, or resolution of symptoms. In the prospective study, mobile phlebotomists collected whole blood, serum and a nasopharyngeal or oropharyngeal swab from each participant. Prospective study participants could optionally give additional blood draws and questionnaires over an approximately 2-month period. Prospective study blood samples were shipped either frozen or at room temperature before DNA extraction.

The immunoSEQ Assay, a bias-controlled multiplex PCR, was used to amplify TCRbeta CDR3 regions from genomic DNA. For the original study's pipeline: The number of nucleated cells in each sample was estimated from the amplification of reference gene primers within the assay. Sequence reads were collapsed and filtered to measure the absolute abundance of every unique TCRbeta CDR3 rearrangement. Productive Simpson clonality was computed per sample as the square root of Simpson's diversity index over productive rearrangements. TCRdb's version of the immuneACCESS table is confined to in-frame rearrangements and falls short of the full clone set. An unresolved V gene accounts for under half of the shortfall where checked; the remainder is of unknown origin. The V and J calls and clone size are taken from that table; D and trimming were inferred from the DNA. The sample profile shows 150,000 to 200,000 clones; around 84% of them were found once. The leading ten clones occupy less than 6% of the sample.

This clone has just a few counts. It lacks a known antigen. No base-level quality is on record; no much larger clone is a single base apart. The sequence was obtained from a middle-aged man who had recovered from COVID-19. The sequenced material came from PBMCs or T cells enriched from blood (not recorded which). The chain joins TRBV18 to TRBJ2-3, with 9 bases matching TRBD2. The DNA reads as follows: TGTGCCAGCTCACCACCTGGGCGGGGGGGCAGAGATACGCAGTATTTT. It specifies CASSPPGRGGRDTQYF.